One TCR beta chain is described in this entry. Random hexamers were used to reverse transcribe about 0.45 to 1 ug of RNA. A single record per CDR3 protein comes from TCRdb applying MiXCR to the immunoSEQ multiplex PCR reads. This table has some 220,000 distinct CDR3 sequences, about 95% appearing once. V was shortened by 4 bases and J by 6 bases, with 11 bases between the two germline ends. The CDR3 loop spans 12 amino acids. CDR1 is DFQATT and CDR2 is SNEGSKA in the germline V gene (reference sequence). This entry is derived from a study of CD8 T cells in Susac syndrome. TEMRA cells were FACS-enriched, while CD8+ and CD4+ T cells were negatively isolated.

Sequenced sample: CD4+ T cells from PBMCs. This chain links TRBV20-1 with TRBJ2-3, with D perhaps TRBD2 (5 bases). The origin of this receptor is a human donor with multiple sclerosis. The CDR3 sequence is CSATDRGDTQYF. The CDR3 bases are TGCAGTGCTACCGACCGAGGGGATACGCAGTATTTT.